This TCR beta chain was retrieved from a study of cytomegalovirus exposure and HLA in healthy donors. General observations from the study: Cytomegalovirus-associated TCR beta chains were listed, numbering 150 to 200. Analysis was performed later, and it showed HLA-associated TCR beta chains to be more clonally expanded than equally common others. Among the sequence variants, a highly shared cluster was likely an artifact of sequencing. Association of a missense DCLRE1C variant with TCR beta V- and J-gene trimming was reported in a later analysis.

This CDR3 region has 15 residues. Germline V gene lookup returns CDR1 ENHRY and CDR2 SYGVKD. J lost 4 bases, V lost 4 bases, and 5 bases had no gene match. Researchers ran the PCR with 60 Vbeta and 13 Jbeta primers. TCRdb's table, derived via immunoSEQ multiplex PCR, lists solely in-frame clones and lacks some. The sample has around 150,000 clones, about 75% seen once; the top ten hold 0.5% to 0.85%. This clone was seen only once. Its antigen is unidentified. Input material: PBMCs. The chain employs TRBV10-3 and TRBJ1-5; 9 nucleotides align to TRBD1. This receptor was identified in a male donor in good health and CMV-seronegative. CDR3 protein: CAISVDRGENQPQHF. The CDR3 DNA reads TGTGCCATCAGTGTGGACAGGGGAGAGAATCAGCCCCAGCATTTT.